This T cell receptor beta chain was captured in a study of blood T cell repertoires in COVID-19. The table lists this clone with a count of one. Produced via immunoSEQ multiplex PCR; TCRdb's table is partial and in-frame only. The sample yields 75,000 to 90,000 clones, about 82% seen once. This sequence was found in a middle-aged man with active COVID-19. The sample taken for sequencing was peripheral blood.

The DNA for the CDR3 is TGTGCCTGTCTCGGACCTGGGGGGGAAAAACTGTTTTTT. Protein: CACLGPGGEKLFF. J is TRBJ1-4 and V is TRBV30; D is possibly TRBD1 (5 bases). The V gene lost 6 bases and the J gene lost 8 bases, with 16 bases spanning the gap. Germline CDR1 reads GTSNPN; CDR2 reads SVGIG (reference sequence). The CDR3 has 13 residues.